This T cell receptor (beta chain) was obtained from a study of T cell responses to AZD1222 COVID-19 vaccine (dated by TCRdb to about 2021). As for the study more broadly: A total of 233 trial participants underwent TCR sequencing, of whom 207 received two doses of AZD1222 and 26 received two doses of the MenACWY control vaccine. Trial participants were enrolled into age subgroups of 18-55, 56-69 and 70-plus years, which contained roughly 140, 27 and 60 TCR-sequenced participants, respectively.

Sample time point, as interpreted from the label and publication: about 28 days (+/-7) after the second vaccine dose. AZD1222 recipients with second doses at about 4 weeks or about 12 weeks were pooled, because spike-specific TCR depth and breadth did not differ between schedules. Samples from vaccinated people were obtained from the UK trials COV001 and COV002, which included a single-blind randomized controlled phase 2/3 trial of AZD1222 (ChAdOx1 nCoV-19) in healthy adults. Trial participant PBMC samples were collected at day 0 and day 28 after the second dose for TCRbeta chain sequencing. Measured from the cysteine to the phenylalanine, the CDR3 is 15 residues long. Just the 45-base CDR3 DNA is kept, in frame starting at base 1. The germline V gene (reference sequence) gives CDR1 as SEHNR and CDR2 as FQNEAQ. A distance of 14 bases separates the germline ends of V and J, which lose 5 bases and 4 bases respectively.

Overall results and qualifications from the work: The vaccine-associated CD4 TCRs covered the entire spike protein, and the dominant responses fell in regions 160-218 and 743-854. In the small 56-69-year group, the increase in depth fell short of significance, most likely because of low power. Participants were mostly white British, with more females than males. The authors suggested clonal diversity may have been underestimated. Only five to seven AZD1222 recipients were SARS-CoV-2 seropositive at baseline, limiting conclusions about previously exposed vaccinees. Nearly half of unique spike-specific TCRs reportedly recognized epitopes outside regions mutated in the B.1.351 and B.1.1.7 variants. No day 14 peak-response samples were available, so repertoires were characterized only after the peak T cell response. Spike-specific TCR breadth and depth rose significantly after two AZD1222 doses compared with day 0 and with MenACWY recipients.

The CDR3 regions of human TCRbeta chains were analyzed by immunosequencing. The authors processed their data as follows. TCRs in the repertoires were matched against a reference library of SARS-CoV-2-specific TCRs that had been generated with the MIRA antigen-specificity platform. Breadth meant the fraction of unique TCRs that were SARS-CoV-2-associated, whereas depth meant the fraction of total T cells that were SARS-CoV-2-associated. Using the MIRA data, each spike-specific TCR was mapped to the spike region that the TCR reacts to and placed in a CD4 or CD8 class. Log10-transformed breadth and depth values were compared by one-way ANOVA with Sidak's multiple comparisons tests. TCRdb holds this immuneACCESS table with in-frame rearrangements only. Some clones are missing; in checked studies, unresolved V genes explain under half, and the rest has no known cause. V and J calls plus clone size are reproduced from that table; the DNA served to infer D and trimming. A total of over 140,000 clones appear in this sample, 92% of them only once. The top ten clones comprise 3.6% of the sample.

On this clone: Its antigen target is currently unknown. The sample holds no much larger clone one base away, and base qualities are not on file.

This specimen was peripheral blood, taken 28 days after the second AZD1222 dose. This TCR derives from an adult who received the AZD1222 COVID-19 vaccine. The rearranged segments are TRBV7-9 and TRBJ1-4, with the identity of the D gene unclear. The CDR3 region reads CASSPGEKNNEKLFF. DNA sequence: TGTGCCAGCAGCCCGGGAGAAAAAAATAATGAAAAACTGTTTTTT.